The clone carrying this TCR beta chain was detected ten times or more. Its antigen is unidentified. It was RNA transcripts that yielded the amplified TCR beta CDR3 regions. Carried out on the TCR CDR3, a first-round RT-PCR used the HTBI primer set. TCRdb reprocessed the multiplex PCR reads with MiXCR, giving one entry per CDR3 protein. The sample shows hundreds of thousands of distinct CDR3 sequences, around 21% of them seen only once. Germline CDR1 reads KGHSH; CDR2 reads LQKENI. The CDR3 is made up of 14 amino acids. With 2 bases removed from V and 2 bases from J, the gap between germline ends came to 9 bases. The sample belongs to a study of T cells in Graves' hyperthyroidism and ophthalmopathy. Study at large: Peripheral blood specimens were obtained at initial diagnosis, prior to any treatment.

Regarding the study as a whole: A 13 V-J model separated ophthalmopathy from stable hyperthyroidism. Within blood appeared most thyroid clonotypes that had expanded above 0.001.

Sequenced: blood. This chain connects TRBV18 to TRBJ1-2, with D unclear. The TCR originated in a man between 25 and 39 years old with Graves' ophthalmopathy. The CDR3 sequence: CASSPTKTNYGYTF. DNA of the CDR3: TGTGCCAGCTCACCAACGAAAACGAACTATGGCTACACCTTC.